A selection of T cell receptor beta chains follows, all from one sample in a study of memory CD4+ T cells and cytomegalovirus serostatus. The table came from immunoSEQ multiplex PCR; TCRdb's copy has only in-frame clones and leaves some out. The data show over 35,000 clones, around 80% seen once. The sequenced sample was memory CD4+ T cells from blood. These receptors all come from an adult in good health and CMV-seronegative. Both conserved end residues are part of each CDR3. Each record gives: D gene, V gene, clone size, J gene, CDR3 DNA, CDR3 protein. The D gene is left open where the match is weak. A row's size may be missing; if present it is once, few, many or a size class.

TRBD2	TRBV7-3	.	TRBJ2-1	TGTGCCAGCAGCTTAGGGCAGGTAGCGGGGGGTACTGAGCAGTTCTTC	CASSLGQVAGGTEQFF
TRBD1	TRBV28	.	TRBJ2-7	TGTGCCAGCCAGAAGCCCGGGACAGCCATTTACGAGCAGTACTTC	CASQKPGTAIYEQYF
.	TRBV11-2	.	TRBJ2-2	TGTGCCAGCAGGCTACTCGGCGGGGAGCTGTTTTTT	CASRLLGGELFF
TRBD1	TRBV7-3	once	TRBJ1-1	TGTGCCAGCAGCAGATCAGGGGGCGAGAACACTGAAGCTTTCTTT	CASSRSGGENTEAFF
TRBD1	TRBV30	medium-sized	TRBJ1-2	TGTGCCTGGAGTTCAGGGGGCTATGGCTACACCTTC	CAWSSGGYGYTF
.	TRBV18	.	TRBJ1-1	TGTGCCAGCTCATCCTCAACCCCGCGGGGGGGTGACACTGAAGCTTTCTTT	CASSSSTPRGGDTEAFF
TRBD1	TRBV6-1	.	TRBJ2-7	TGTGCCACTTCCTGGGACAGCGGTCCCTACGAGCAGTACTTC	CATSWDSGPYEQYF
TRBD1	TRBV4-1	.	TRBJ1-2	TGCGCCAGCAGCCAAGGCACCGGGACAGGGAAAAACTATGGCTACACCTTC	CASSQGTGTGKNYGYTF
.	TRBV11-1	.	TRBJ1-5	TGTGCCAGCAGCTTGGGGGCGCGCAATCAGCCCCAGCATTTT	CASSLGARNQPQHF
.	TRBV30	.	TRBJ2-2	TGTGCCTGGAGTGTACAGGCCGGGGAGCTGTTTTTT	CAWSVQAGELFF
.	TRBV4-3	.	TRBJ1-2	TGCGCCAGCAGCCACGGGTCGGGCTCGAACTATGGCTACACCTTC	CASSHGSGSNYGYTF
TRBD1	TRBV28	.	TRBJ1-1	TGTGCCAGCAGCGTACAGGGGAGAGCCACTGAAGCTTTCTTT	CASSVQGRATEAFF
.	TRBV29-1	.	TRBJ2-1	TGCAGCGTTGCCCAGGCTAGGAGGTACAATGAGCAGTTCTTC	CSVAQARRYNEQFF
TRBD1	TRBV2	.	TRBJ2-5	TGTGCCAGCAGTGGGGGAAGGACAGGGGGGGTAGAGACCCAGTACTTC	CASSGGRTGGVETQYF
TRBD1	TRBV7-3	once	TRBJ2-7	TGTGCCAGCAGCTTAAGAGGTGGGACAGGGGGATACGAGCAGTACTTC	CASSLRGGTGGYEQYF
.	TRBV6-5	.	TRBJ1-6	TGTGCCAGCAGTCTCCAGGGCTATTCACCCCTCCACTTT	CASSLQGYSPLHF
TRBD1	TRBV11-2	.	TRBJ1-5	TGTGCCAGCAGCGTTGACAGGGATCAGCCCCAGCATTTT	CASSVDRDQPQHF
.	TRBV7-9	.	TRBJ1-4	TGTGCCAGCAGCTTAAGGTCCGGGACCGCCAGTACCTGGAATGAAAAACTGTTTTTT	CASSLRSGTASTWNEKLFF
.	TRBV10-3	.	TRBJ2-5	TGTGCCATCAGCGCCGGACAGTCGGCGGAGACCCAGTACTTC	CAISAGQSAETQYF
.	TRBV5-1	.	TRBJ1-4	TGCGCCAGCAGCTTGTCTGGCAGGGGAGATTTCGAAAAACTGTTTTTT	CASSLSGRGDFEKLFF
.	TRBV29-1	few	TRBJ2-4	TGCAGCGCCGTCGGAGGGGTAAACATTCAGTACTTC	CSAVGGVNIQYF
.	TRBV6-5	.	TRBJ1-2	TGTGCCAGCAGTTACGAGGGGGGCTACACCTTC	CASSYEGGYTF
.	TRBV5-1	.	TRBJ1-4	TGCGCCAGCAGCTTGGGGAGCCACATACAAAAACTGTTTTTT	CASSLGSHIQKLFF
.	TRBV7-9	once	TRBJ1-1	TGTGCCAGCAGCTCGGAAGGGACGCAGAACACTGAAGCTTTCTTT	CASSSEGTQNTEAFF
.	TRBV6-6	.	TRBJ1-1	TGTGCCAGCAGATCGACGGCCAGTAGAGGTAACACTGAAGCTTTCTTT	CASRSTASRGNTEAFF
.	TRBV4-2	few	TRBJ1-2	TGTGCCAGCAGCCCCGGACAGCCGGAGCTTGATGGCTACACCTTC	CASSPGQPELDGYTF
TRBD1	TRBV7-9	.	TRBJ1-5	TGTGCCAGCAGCCCTCAGAAGGGACAGGGAGGTCAGCCCCAGCATTTT	CASSPQKGQGGQPQHF
TRBD1	TRBV6-6	.	TRBJ1-6	TGTGCCAGCAGTACTCAGGGGGCTAAGAATTCACCCCTCCACTTT	CASSTQGAKNSPLHF
TRBD1	TRBV18	.	TRBJ2-1	TGTGCCAGCTCGCCAGCCGGGACAGGGGGCCTGAATGAGCAGTTCTTC	CASSPAGTGGLNEQFF
TRBD1	TRBV6-5	once	TRBJ2-7	TGTGCCAGCAGACAAACGACAGGGGCCGCCTACGAGCAGTACTTC	CASRQTTGAAYEQYF
.	TRBV30	.	TRBJ1-5	TGTGCCTGGAGTGAAGATAGCAATCAGCCCCAGCATTTT	CAWSEDSNQPQHF
.	TRBV5-4	.	TRBJ2-7	TGTGCCAGCAGCTGGGGGGGCAGGGGAACCTCCTACGAGCAGTACTTC	CASSWGGRGTSYEQYF
.	TRBV5-1	once	TRBJ1-1	TGCGCCAGCAGCTTGGCCAGCCAGAACACTGAAGCTTTCTTT	CASSLASQNTEAFF
.	TRBV15	.	TRBJ2-2	TGTGCCACCAGGGAACCGGGACTCACAACCGGGGAGCTGTTTTTT	CATREPGLTTGELFF
.	TRBV7-9	.	TRBJ1-2	TGTGCCAGCAGCTTGGAGGGCTGGCGCGGCTACACCTTC	CASSLEGWRGYTF